This paragraph covers one T cell receptor beta chain sequence. Authors' methods: Estimation of nucleated cell counts relied on the amplification of reference gene primers. Generated by immunoSEQ multiplex PCR, the TCRdb table keeps only in-frame clones and is missing some. V, J and clone size are taken as reported in that table, and D and trimming were inferred from the DNA itself. The sample includes 80,000 to 100,000 clones, approximately 84% of them seen just once. V lost 0 bases and J 5 bases, leaving 10 bases between the germline ends. The CDR3 consists of 13 residues. Germline-derived CDR1 and CDR2 are SQVTM and ANQGSEA. This record comes from a study of blood T cell repertoires in COVID-19. On the study more broadly: From T cells, B-cell-depleted T cells, or PBMCs came the material, which was cDNA or gDNA.

This chain connects TRBV29-1 to TRBJ1-1; D not resolved. Source material: peripheral blood. The TCR comes from a man between 60 and 70 years old with acute or convalescent COVID-19. In DNA, the CDR3 is TGCAGCGTTGAAGATAGCCGCCCTACTGAAGCTTTCTTT. Translated, it gives CSVEDSRPTEAFF.